One sample yielded the 25 T cell receptor beta chains listed below, sequenced in a study of beta chain features in type 1 diabetes. Since all of the isolated RNA was reverse transcribed, expressed TCRB transcripts were what got sequenced. The table came from immunoSEQ multiplex PCR; TCRdb's copy has only in-frame clones and leaves some out. The sample contains under 400,000 clones, roughly 12% of which appear only once. Sequencing was performed on naive CD4+ T cells from blood. These receptors all stem from a young man in good health.

The chain uses TRBV18 and TRBJ1-1, with TRBD1 identical over 7 bases. The CDR3 is 13 residues long. The J segment lost 3 bases and the V segment lost 6 bases, leaving 4 bases of the junction unmatched. Germline V gene sequence: CDR1 KGHSH, CDR2 LQKENI. CDR3 nucleotide sequence: TGTGCCAGCTCGCAACAGGGGTACACTGAAGCTTTCTTT. Its protein is CASSQQGYTEAFF.

The sample holds a few counts of this clone. V is TRBV28 and J is TRBJ2-1; D is possibly TRBD2 (5 bases). The CDR3 extends over 13 amino acids. Germline lookup yields CDR1 MDHEN and CDR2 SYDVKM. V dropped 6 bases and J dropped 8 bases, with 14 bases sitting between them. The CDR3 sequence: CASSPGPGDEQFF. CDR3 bases: TGTGCCAGCAGCCCCGGCCCCGGGGATGAGCAGTTCTTC.

This clone was seen only a few times. The rearrangement links TRBV30 to TRBJ2-5; 8 bases map to TRBD2. The CDR3 is made up of 15 amino acids. After removal of 1 base from V and 4 bases from J, the junction contained 8 bases not matched to a gene. The germline V gene has CDR1 GTSNPN and CDR2 SVGIG (reference sequence). DNA of the CDR3: TGTGCCTGGAGTGAAGGGACTAGACACCGAGAGACCCAGTACTTC. Its translation: CAWSEGTRHRETQYF. The variable domain in full, completed from reference TRBV30 and TRBJ2-5, reads SQTIHQWPATLVQPVGSPLSLECTVEGTSNPNLYWYRQAAGRGLQLLFYSVGIGQISSEVPQNLSASRPQDRQFILSSKKLLLSDSGFYLCAWSEGTRHRETQYFGPGTRLLVL.

This clone was seen only a few times. CDR3 sequence: CASSQTTGDQPQHF. In DNA, the CDR3 is TGTGCCAGCAGTCAAACTACAGGGGATCAGCCCCAGCATTTT. The chain joins TRBV6-6 to TRBJ1-5; 7 nucleotides agree with TRBD1. CDR3 size: 14 residues. Germline assignment: CDR1 MNHNY and CDR2 SVGAGI (reference sequence). After removal of 5 bases from V and 5 bases from J, the junction contained 6 bases not matched to a gene.

This clone was detected only a few times. The chain recombines TRBV4-1 with TRBJ2-5; D remains unclear. Germline assignment: CDR1 MGHRA and CDR2 YSYEKL. CDR3 length: 13 residues. With 0 bases removed from V and 5 bases from J, the gap between germline ends came to 7 bases. This chain's CDR3 is CASSQDLRETQYF. CDR3 bases: TGCGCCAGCAGCCAAGATCTGAGGGAGACCCAGTACTTC.

A few counts support this clone. The chain recombines TRBV4-1 with TRBJ1-6, with D perhaps matching TRBD1 (5 bases). Per germline, CDR1 MGHRA and CDR2 YSYEKL. With 1 base removed from V and 10 bases from J, the gap between germline ends came to 14 bases. The CDR3 has 15 amino acids. The CDR3 protein is CASSQGRVGVSPLHF. The CDR3 nucleotides read TGCGCCAGCAGCCAAGGCCGAGTAGGGGTGTCACCCCTCCACTTT.

This clone was picked up a small number of times. The same CDR3 can be traced to other DNA sequences in this sample. This chain joins TRBV29-1 and TRBJ1-2, with D perhaps TRBD1 (5 bases). The germline V gene encodes CDR1 SQVTM and CDR2 ANQGSEA. CDR3 size: 11 residues. Trimming stripped 4 bases from V and 4 bases from J, with 7 bases between. The CDR3 region has the DNA TGCAGCGTTGGGGGGGGCTATGGCTACACCTTC. It codes for CSVGGGYGYTF.

This clone turned up a few times. This sample includes further DNA sequences coding for the same CDR3. The chain carries TRBV9 and TRBJ2-2, with TRBD2 as a possible D gene (5 bases). Trimming took 1 base from V and 7 from J, leaving 8 bases between them. Germline CDR1 and CDR2: SGDLS and YYNGEE. This CDR3 is 13 amino acids long. CDR3 bases: TGTGCCAGCAGCGTACGGGGTGGCGGGGAGCTGTTTTTT. Translated, it gives CASSVRGGGELFF.

In its sample, this clone was seen a few times. This chain connects TRBV9 to TRBJ2-2; 10 positions agree with TRBD1. This CDR3 spans 15 amino acids. Germline values: CDR1 SGDLS, CDR2 YYNGEE. V gave up 4 bases and J gave up 4 bases; unmatched junction bases: 4. CDR3 region: CASSTGTGVTGELFF. CDR3 in DNA: TGTGCCAGCAGCACCGGGACAGGGGTCACCGGGGAGCTGTTTTTT.

There are a few counts of this clone. The chain links TRBV29-1 to TRBJ2-7; a weak D match, TRBD2 (5 bases). Germline loops: CDR1 SQVTM, CDR2 ANQGSEA. V shed 6 bases and J shed 1 base, with 10 bases lying between them. CDR3 length: 12 residues. CDR3 in amino acids: CSVRGQSYEQYF. CDR3 DNA sequence: TGCAGCGTCCGAGGGCAGTCCTACGAGCAGTACTTC.

This clone has only a few counts. The CDR3 coding sequence is TGTGCCAGCTCACCACTAACCGGGACAGGCCTCACAGATACGCAGTATTTT. As protein: CASSPLTGTGLTDTQYF. This sequence joins TRBV18 and TRBJ2-3; TRBD1 matches at 8 bases. The V gene's germline CDR1 is KGHSH and CDR2 LQKENI. There are 17 residues in the CDR3. J lost 2 bases, V lost 1 base, and 8 bases had no gene match.

This clone was detected a few times. The rearrangement uses TRBV4-3 and TRBJ2-1, with a possible D match to TRBD1 (5 bases). The CDR3 runs 17 residues. Germline V CDR1 and CDR2: LGHNA, YSLEER. Trimming took off 0 bases at V and 0 bases at J, with 12 bases between the two ends. CDR3 amino acids: CASSQDSGANSYNEQFF. For the CDR3, the DNA is TGCGCCAGCAGCCAAGACTCTGGGGCGAACTCCTACAATGAGCAGTTCTTC.

This clone was seen more than once but under ten times. The chain employs TRBV5-1 and TRBJ2-7; tentative D call: TRBD2 (5 bases). Germline V gene sequence: CDR1 SGHRS, CDR2 YFSETQ. V was pared by 3 bases and J by 3 bases, with 10 bases between. The CDR3 extends over 13 amino acids. CDR3 region: CASSYYGLYEQYF. As DNA, the CDR3 is TGCGCCAGCAGCTACTACGGACTCTACGAGCAGTACTTC. The whole variable domain, remainder taken from reference TRBV5-1 and TRBJ2-7, is KAGVTQTPRYLIKTRGQQVTLSCSPISGHRSVSWYQQTPGQGLQFLFEYFSETQRNKGNFPGRFSGRQFSNSRSEMNVSTLELGDSALYLCASSYYGLYEQYFGPGTRLTVT.

The chain carries TRBV30 and TRBJ2-7; 7 nucleotides align to TRBD2. The CDR3 loop spans 11 amino acids. V gave up 0 bases and J gave up 10 bases; unmatched junction bases: 3. CDR1 is GTSNPN, CDR2 SVGIG, per germline (reference sequence). The CDR3 DNA reads as TGTGCCTGGAGTGTACGGGGGGTCCAGTACTTC. Translation gives CAWSVRGVQYF.

The sample holds a few counts of this clone. The chain joins TRBV20-1 to TRBJ1-2; D not certain. Trimming left V 5 bases short and J 7 bases short, with 11 bases between. Germline-derived CDR1 and CDR2 are DFQATT and SNEGSKA (reference sequence). This CDR3 is built from 11 residues. CDR3 in amino acids: CSASLGSGYTF. The CDR3 nucleotides are TGCAGTGCTTCCCTCGGGAGTGGCTACACCTTC.

This clone has just a few counts. The gene calls are TRBV7-2 and TRBJ2-3; maybe TRBD2 (7 bases). Trimming took 7 bases from V and 5 from J, leaving 19 bases between them. This CDR3 is built from 15 residues. Germline lookup yields CDR1 SGHTA and CDR2 FQGNSA. CDR3 in amino acids: CASTEKGGRGDTQYF. Written as DNA, the CDR3 is TGTGCCAGCACCGAGAAGGGGGGGCGTGGAGATACGCAGTATTTT.

This clone turned up a few times. The chain couples TRBV30 to TRBJ2-1; 12 bases agree with TRBD2. The CDR3 runs 14 residues. V lost 4 bases to trimming and J lost 9 bases; unmatched junction nucleotides: 7. Germline values: CDR1 GTSNPN, CDR2 SVGIG (reference sequence). The CDR3 DNA sequence: TGTGCCTGGACTAGCGGGGGGGCTTTTACTGAGCAGTTCTTC. This codes for CAWTSGGAFTEQFF.

The J gene is TRBJ2-1, the V gene TRBV4-3; the match to TRBD2 covers 9 bases. Losses at the gene ends were 0 bases for V and 9 bases for J; bases not matched to a gene: 9. This CDR3 region has 16 residues. Per the germline V gene, CDR1 is LGHNA and CDR2 is YSLEER. CDR3 amino acids: CASSQDGRGGVSEQFF. Here the CDR3 DNA reads TGCGCCAGCAGCCAAGATGGGCGGGGGGGCGTGAGTGAGCAGTTCTTC.

This clone was seen only a few times. The V gene is TRBV4-2, the J gene TRBJ2-3; 9 bases are shared with TRBD1. The CDR3 length is 16 residues. Germline V lookup: CDR1 LGHNA, CDR2 YNFKEQ. V trimming: 2 bases; J trimming: 3 bases; junction bases outside the gene matches: 6. This chain's CDR3 is CASSQSGQGRTDTQYF. The CDR3, as DNA: TGTGCCAGCAGCCAAAGCGGACAGGGGAGGACAGATACGCAGTATTTT.

The chain employs TRBV4-3 and TRBJ2-3; TRBD2 aligns across 12 bases. Germline V gives CDR1 LGHNA, CDR2 YSLEER. V lost 0 bases to trimming and J lost 5 bases; unmatched junction nucleotides: 9. This CDR3 region has 18 residues. The CDR3 nucleotides read TGCGCCAGCAGCCAAGACTTGGCTAGCGGGGGGGCGGAAGATACGCAGTATTTT. Residues: CASSQDLASGGAEDTQYF.

The genes are TRBV7-2 and TRBJ1-1; perhaps TRBD1 as D (5 bases). The CDR3 is made up of 14 amino acids. V lost 1 base to trimming and J lost 0 bases, with 6 bases between them. Germline CDR1 reads SGHTA; CDR2 reads FQGNSA. In nucleotides, the CDR3 is TGTGCCAGCAGCTTAGGGGGCGTGAACACTGAAGCTTTCTTT. Its translation is CASSLGGVNTEAFF.

This clone was counted a few times. V usage is TRBV28 and J usage is TRBJ1-3; tentatively, D is TRBD1 (5 bases). CDR1 is MDHEN, CDR2 SYDVKM, per germline. Deletions cut 6 bases from V and 0 bases from J, with 9 bases between. The CDR3 covers 14 residues. Here the CDR3 reads CASRTVISGNTIYF. Written as DNA, the CDR3 is TGTGCCAGCAGGACAGTGATCTCTGGAAACACCATATATTTT.

The V gene is TRBV10-3, the J gene TRBJ2-1; 8 bases map to TRBD1. The CDR3 is made up of 16 amino acids. Germline V gene sequence: CDR1 ENHRY, CDR2 SYGVKD. The V segment lost 2 bases and the J segment 3 bases; nucleotides outside the gene matches: 6. CDR3 nucleotides: TGTGCCATCAGTGAGACCGGGACAGGTGGCTACAATGAGCAGTTCTTC. Protein: CAISETGTGGYNEQFF.

CDR3 protein: CASNPGGRELFF. The DNA for the CDR3 is TGTGCCAGCAACCCGGGCGGGAGGGAGCTGTTTTTT. The chain links TRBV11-3 to TRBJ2-2, with D perhaps matching TRBD2 (6 bases). This CDR3 comprises 12 residues. Looked up from germline, CDR1 is SGHNT and CDR2 is YENEEA. V was trimmed by 7 bases and J by 9 bases, leaving 12 bases between them. Based on the CDR3 plus reference TRBV11-3 and TRBJ2-2, the full variable domain is EAGVVQSPRYKIIEKKQPVAFWCNPISGHNTLYWYLQNLGQGPELLIRYENEEAVDDSQLPKDRFSAERLKGVDSTLKIQPAELGDSAVYLCASNPGGRELFFGEGSRLTVL.

Only a few counts were recorded for this clone. The chain recombines TRBV5-1 with TRBJ2-6; 9 positions match TRBD1. Germline V gives CDR1 SGHRS, CDR2 YFSETQ. V shed 2 bases, J shed 1 base, and the junction held 7 bases outside the gene matches. The CDR3 extends over 18 amino acids. The CDR3 coding sequence is TGCGCCAGCAGCTTAAGACAGGGGGGGCGATCTGGGGCCAACGTCCTGACTTTC. Translating gives CASSLRQGGRSGANVLTF.